This TCR beta chain comes out of a study of blood T cells in healthy people across ages. CDR1 DFQATT and CDR2 SNEGSKA come from the germline V gene (reference sequence). Trimming shortened V by 6 bases and J by 2 bases, and 17 bases separated the two germline ends. This CDR3 is built from 14 residues. Each sample gave at least 7 million isolated PBMCs. About this clonotype itself: Its antigen is still unknown.

Primed by a sample-barcoded 5' primer and a J-beta primer mix, a second PCR proceeded for 7 to 11 cycles. Researchers report that a template-switch adaptor with 12 random nucleotides tagged each cDNA molecule. One entry per CDR3 protein results from TCRdb running MiXCR on the 5' RACE reads. The sample has hundreds of thousands of distinct CDR3 sequences; roughly 30% are singletons. The study's findings and limits: No one knew whether donors had CMV, which possibly confounded expanded clonotype changes. Age brought a roughly linear fall in TCR beta diversity measured per million T cells.

This TCR came from an elderly woman in good health. V and J are TRBV20-1 and TRBJ2-7; D perhaps matches TRBD1 (5 bases). Sequenced material: blood. Written as DNA, the CDR3 is TGCAGTGCCAGCCCACAGAAGGGGCCCTACGAGCAGTACTTC. It yields the protein CSASPQKGPYEQYF.